This T cell receptor (beta chain) was sequenced during a study of technical replicates of blood from a few donors. Generated by immunoSEQ multiplex PCR, the TCRdb table keeps only in-frame clones and is missing some. The repertoire includes tens of thousands of clones, more than 85% of them detected once, and around 4.2% sits in the top ten. V was pared by 2 bases and J by 2 bases, with 11 bases between. In germline, CDR1 is SGDLS, CDR2 YYNGEE. The CDR3 spans 14 residues. The V and J genes are TRBV9 and TRBJ2-7, with a possible D match to TRBD2 (6 bases). The sequencing input was PBMCs. The receptor was derived from a human donor in good health. Some clones in this sample may be carry-over from other donors' samples. Written as DNA, the CDR3 is TGTGCCAGCAGCGTTGGTATAGCGGCCTACGAGCAGTACTTC. This gives the protein CASSVGIAAYEQYF.